Detailed here is one TCR beta chain. Method: immunoSEQ multiplex PCR; TCRdb's copy keeps in-frame clones and lacks some. This sample has some 73,000 clones, with about 80% found just once. The data were obtained in a study of glioma-infiltrating T cells after dendritic cell vaccination. Overall study: Three intradermal dendritic cell vaccine injections were given every two weeks.

PBMC sampling occurred before vaccination, two weeks after the third dose, and at progression. V was pared by 2 bases and J by 2 bases, with 11 bases of the junction left unmatched. The germline CDR1 and CDR2 sequences are LGHNT and FRNRAP. The length of the CDR3 is 18 residues. This clonotype was sampled from a human donor with glioblastoma. V is TRBV12-5 and J is TRBJ2-3; 9 bases are a match to TRBD2. The sequences come from blood, collected before dendritic cell vaccination. DNA for the CDR3: TGTGCTAGTGGTTTGATTCGCTCCGGGACTAGCACCACAGATACGCAGTATTTT. This encodes CASGLIRSGTSTTDTQYF.